A selection of T cell receptor beta chains follows, all from one sample in a study of blood T cell repertoires in COVID-19. Here immunoSEQ multiplex PCR was the method, and the copy in TCRdb shows in-frame clones only, minus some. The sample shows roughly 230,000 clones, about 86% of them seen only once. The specimen sequenced was PBMCs or T cells enriched from blood (not recorded which). Every receptor here comes from a man between 45 and 60 years old who had recovered from COVID-19. Both conserved end residues are part of each CDR3. A D gene is named only where the DNA matches it firmly. Only some rows state a clone size, as once, few, many or a class for expanded clones.

CDR3nt	CDR3aa	abundance	v_gene	d_gene	j_gene
TGTGCCAGCCGCCTAGGGCCCTACGAGCAGTACTTC	CASRLGPYEQYF	once	TRBV11-3	-	TRBJ2-7
TGCGCCAGCAGCTTGGGCCTACTAGCGAAAGGCACAGATACGCAGTATTTT	CASSLGLLAKGTDTQYF	once	TRBV5-1	TRBD2	TRBJ2-3
TGCGCCAGCAGCTTACAGGGGGCATACAATGAGCAGTTCTTC	CASSLQGAYNEQFF	-	TRBV5-1	TRBD1	TRBJ2-1
TGCGCCAGCAGCTTACTAAGCGGGAGAGGAACCTACGAGCAGTACTTC	CASSLLSGRGTYEQYF	-	TRBV5-1	TRBD2	TRBJ2-7
TGTGCCACCAGTGATTTGACAGGGGCCTATGGCTACACCTTC	CATSDLTGAYGYTF	-	TRBV24-1	TRBD1	TRBJ1-2
TGCGCCAGCAGCCCCCGACAGGATGTATTGAACACTGAAGCTTTCTTT	CASSPRQDVLNTEAFF	-	TRBV5-1	-	TRBJ1-1
TGTGCCAGCAGCGTAGGAGTCCAGGACAAGACCCAGTACTTC	CASSVGVQDKTQYF	-	TRBV9	-	TRBJ2-5
TGCGCCAGCTCGGGGTTCCCCGCCGACGAGCAGTACTTC	CASSGFPADEQYF	-	TRBV5-1	-	TRBJ2-7
TGTGCCAGCAGTTTACAACTAGCGAGCAATGAGCAGTTCTTC	CASSLQLASNEQFF	-	TRBV27	TRBD2	TRBJ2-1
TGTGCCAGCAGCACCGGGAATTCTCCTACCTACGAGCAGTACTTC	CASSTGNSPTYEQYF	-	TRBV5-8	-	TRBJ2-7
TGTGCCAGTAGTACTACTCGGGACAGGGTTTCCTACGAGCAGTACTTC	CASSTTRDRVSYEQYF	-	TRBV19	TRBD1	TRBJ2-7
TGTGCCAGCAGCGTAGACGGGAATGAGCCCCAGCATTTT	CASSVDGNEPQHF	once	TRBV9	-	TRBJ1-5
TGTGCCAGCAGCTCTAGCCCTACCCTAGCTAACTATGGCTACACCTTC	CASSSSPTLANYGYTF	-	TRBV7-2	-	TRBJ1-2